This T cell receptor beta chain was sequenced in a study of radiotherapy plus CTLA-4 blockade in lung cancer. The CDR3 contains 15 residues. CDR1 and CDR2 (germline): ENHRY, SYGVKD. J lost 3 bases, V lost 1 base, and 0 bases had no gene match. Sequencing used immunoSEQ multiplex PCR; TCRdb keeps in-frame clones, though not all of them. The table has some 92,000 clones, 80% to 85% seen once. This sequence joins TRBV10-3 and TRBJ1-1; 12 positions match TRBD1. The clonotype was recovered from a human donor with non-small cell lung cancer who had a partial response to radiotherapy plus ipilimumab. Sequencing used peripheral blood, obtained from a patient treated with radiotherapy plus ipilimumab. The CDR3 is CAISEWDRGHTEAFF. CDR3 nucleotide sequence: TGTGCCATCAGTGAGTGGGACAGGGGGCACACTGAAGCTTTCTTT.